This T cell receptor (beta chain) is drawn from a study of shared clonotypes between healthy human individuals. The assay used deep level. The repertoire was sequenced with immunoSEQ multiplex PCR; TCRdb's copy has only in-frame clones and lacks some. The sample holds nearly 600,000 clones, nearly 97% seen once. Study-wide points: Expectations were that clonotype sharing among donors would be affected by sequencing depth. Around 5% of naive CD4 clonotypes were shared across a few donors.

CD45RO-negative cells were positively selected for CCR7, leaving out terminally differentiated effector memory CD45RA+ cells. For this clone: Its target is not known.

This TCR came from a woman aged 30 to 39 in good health. Sample: naive CD8+ T cells sorted from blood.

The CDR3 reads CASSLSAGLYNEQFF. CDR3 nucleotides: TGTGCCAGCAGTTTATCGGCGGGGCTTTACAATGAGCAGTTCTTC. The chain employs TRBV27 and TRBJ2-1, with D possibly being TRBD2 (6 bases). This CDR3 has 15 residues. Germline lookup yields CDR1 MNHEY and CDR2 SMNVEV (reference sequence). V gave up 0 bases and J gave up 4 bases, with 10 bases separating them.